This TCR beta chain was obtained from a study of T cells in Graves' hyperthyroidism and ophthalmopathy. TCR beta CDR3 regions were amplified from RNA. Primed by the HTBI set, a first-round RT-PCR was run on the TCR CDR3. Each CDR3 protein gets one entry after TCRdb re-called the multiplex PCR reads with MiXCR. The sample holds around 350,000 distinct CDR3 sequences, 17% seen once. This clonotype has a handful of counts. From germline, CDR1 is LNHDA and CDR2 SQIVND (reference sequence). The V end was cut by 4 bases, the J end by 4 bases, with 17 bases between. There are 16 residues in the CDR3. Uncontrolled infection, other autoimmune disease, pregnancy or lactation disqualified patients from enrolment.

The chain has TRBV19 and TRBJ2-1; possibly TRBD2 for D (6 bases). This TCR was recovered from a woman aged 25-40 years with Graves' hyperthyroidism that later progressed to Graves' ophthalmopathy. Sequences were obtained from blood. In nucleotides, the CDR3 is TGTGCCAGTAGTACGGTCTGGGGGGAAGGGTACAATGAGCAGTTCTTC. Amino acid sequence: CASSTVWGEGYNEQFF.